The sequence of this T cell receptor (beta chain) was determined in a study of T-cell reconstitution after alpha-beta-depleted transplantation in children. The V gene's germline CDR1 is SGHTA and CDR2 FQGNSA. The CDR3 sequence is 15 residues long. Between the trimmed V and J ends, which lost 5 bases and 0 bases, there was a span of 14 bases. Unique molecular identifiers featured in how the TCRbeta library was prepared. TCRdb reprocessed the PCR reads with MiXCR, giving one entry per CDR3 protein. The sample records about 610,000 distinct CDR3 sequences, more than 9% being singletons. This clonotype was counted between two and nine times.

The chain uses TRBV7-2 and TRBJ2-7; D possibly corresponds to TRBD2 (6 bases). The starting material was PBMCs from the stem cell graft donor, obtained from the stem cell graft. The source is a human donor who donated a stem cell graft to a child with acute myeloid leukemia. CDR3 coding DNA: TGTGCCAGCAGCCGCGGGGTTTTAGGCTCCTACGAGCAGTACTTC. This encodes CASSRGVLGSYEQYF.